The rows below give T cell receptor beta chains drawn from one sample of a study of glioma-infiltrating T cells after dendritic cell vaccination. Only in-frame clones appear in the TCRdb table, and some are missing; sequencing was by immunoSEQ multiplex PCR. The sample lists more than 95,000 clones, around 80% occurring once. The sequencing here drew on blood, taken after dendritic cell vaccination. All receptors derive from a human donor with glioblastoma. Each CDR3 is given with its conserved first and last residue. A D gene is named only where the DNA matches it firmly. For some rows the clone size is stated as once, few or many, or as a class when expanded; others skip it.

clone size	CDR3 length	D gene	J gene	V gene	CDR3 protein	CDR3 DNA
-	13	-	TRBJ2-7	TRBV9	CASSVDGFHEQYF	TGTGCCAGCAGCGTAGACGGGTTCCACGAGCAGTACTTC
-	15	-	TRBJ1-2	TRBV6-4	CASSDEAGANYGYTF	TGTGCCAGCAGTGACGAGGCAGGGGCTAACTATGGCTACACCTTC
-	14	TRBD2	TRBJ2-7	TRBV29-1	CSVEGEGDRGEQYF	TGCAGCGTTGAAGGGGAGGGCGACCGGGGCGAGCAGTACTTC
-	15	-	TRBJ1-5	TRBV27	CASRPSGVGNQPQHF	TGTGCCAGCAGACCCTCCGGGGTAGGGAATCAGCCCCAGCATTTT
few	13	-	TRBJ2-1	TRBV19	CASRPGAYNEQFF	TGTGCCAGTAGACCGGGAGCCTACAATGAGCAGTTCTTC
few	15	-	TRBJ1-1	TRBV5-1	CASSWADSLGTEAFF	TGCGCCAGCAGCTGGGCGGACAGCTTGGGGACTGAAGCTTTCTTT
-	15	TRBD1	TRBJ1-4	TRBV10-2	CASSESGTGYEKLFF	TGCGCCAGCAGTGAGTCCGGGACAGGGTATGAAAAACTGTTTTTT
few	14	TRBD1	TRBJ1-2	TRBV10-1	CASSGPGTGIGYTF	TGCGCCAGCAGTGGACCCGGGACAGGGATTGGCTACACCTTC
-	17	TRBD2	TRBJ2-1	TRBV4-1	CASSQTPTSGVYNEQFF	TGCGCCAGCAGCCAAACACCTACTAGCGGGGTATACAATGAGCAGTTCTTC
-	13	-	TRBJ2-1	TRBV5-1	CASSTSSYNEQFF	TGCGCCAGCTCCACTAGCTCTTACAATGAGCAGTTCTTC
-	16	-	TRBJ2-2	TRBV5-1	CASSFATGTNTGELFF	TGCGCCAGCAGCTTCGCTACAGGGACGAACACCGGGGAGCTGTTTTTT
-	16	TRBD2	TRBJ2-1	TRBV15	CATSRRLAGVYNEQFF	TGTGCCACCAGCAGAAGACTAGCGGGGGTGTACAATGAGCAGTTCTTC
once	13	TRBD2	TRBJ2-7	TRBV28	CASSLAAGVSQYF	TGTGCCAGCAGTTTGGCAGCGGGAGTCTCGCAGTACTTC
-	17	-	TRBJ1-1	TRBV7-6	CASSLGVNRGPYTEAFF	TGTGCCAGCAGCTTAGGTGTCAATAGGGGTCCATACACTGAAGCTTTCTTT
-	14	-	TRBJ2-7	TRBV19	CASSSGGGPLEQYF	TGTGCCAGTAGTAGTGGCGGGGGCCCCCTCGAGCAGTACTTC
-	14	-	TRBJ2-4	TRBV25-1	CASSVDTSPNIQYF	TGTGCCAGCAGTGTGGACACGTCCCCCAACATTCAGTACTTC
-	15	TRBD1	TRBJ1-5	TRBV19	CASSIPTGRTQPQHF	TGTGCCAGTAGTATACCGACAGGGAGGACTCAGCCCCAGCATTTT
-	18	-	TRBJ2-1	TRBV11-1	CASSLAPWDKEAYNEQFF	TGTGCCAGCAGCTTAGCTCCTTGGGACAAAGAAGCCTACAATGAGCAGTTCTTC
-	17	TRBD1	TRBJ2-3	TRBV7-3	CASSSRTGAGDTDTQYF	TGTGCCAGCAGCTCCCGGACAGGGGCTGGGGACACAGATACGCAGTATTTT
-	14	-	TRBJ1-2	TRBV29-1	CSVDTAGVSYGYTF	TGCAGCGTTGATACGGCAGGGGTGTCCTATGGCTACACCTTC
few	14	-	TRBJ1-3	TRBV6-5	CASRGGMSGNTIYF	TGTGCCAGCCGGGGGGGTATGTCTGGAAACACCATATATTTT
-	15	-	TRBJ1-5	TRBV28	CASSSSGISNQPQHF	TGTGCCAGCAGTTCGTCAGGAATTAGCAATCAGCCCCAGCATTTT
-	16	TRBD1	TRBJ2-7	TRBV6-5	CASSYYGTGVSYEQYF	TGTGCCAGCAGTTACTACGGGACAGGGGTCTCCTACGAGCAGTACTTC
-	14	TRBD2	TRBJ2-5	TRBV18	CASSPTGGKETQYF	TGTGCCAGCTCACCCACGGGGGGAAAAGAGACCCAGTACTTC
-	17	-	TRBJ1-5	TRBV19	CASRHQAGQGNNQPQHF	TGTGCCAGTAGACACCAGGCCGGGCAGGGCAACAATCAGCCCCAGCATTTT
-	14	-	TRBJ1-4	TRBV6-5	CASSPQGKREKLFF	TGTGCCAGCAGTCCACAGGGTAAACGGGAAAAACTGTTTTTT
once	12	TRBD2	TRBJ2-7	TRBV30	CALRGVSYEQYF	TGTGCCCTGCGGGGGGTATCCTACGAGCAGTACTTC
-	14	TRBD1	TRBJ2-1	TRBV7-3	CASSLTGGYGEQFF	TGTGCCAGCAGCTTAACAGGGGGCTACGGTGAGCAGTTCTTC
-	15	-	TRBJ2-4	TRBV15	CATSREEVAKNIQYF	TGTGCCACCAGCAGAGAGGAGGTAGCCAAAAACATTCAGTACTTC
-	14	-	TRBJ1-1	TRBV7-8	CASSFSGSNTEAFF	TGTGCCAGCAGCTTTTCAGGCTCGAACACTGAAGCTTTCTTT
-	17	TRBD1	TRBJ2-7	TRBV6-1	CASSEALGQGEVYEQYF	TGTGCCAGCAGTGAAGCGCTGGGACAGGGTGAGGTCTACGAGCAGTACTTC
-	15	TRBD1	TRBJ2-7	TRBV7-6	CASSLAGQGGAEQYF	TGTGCCAGCAGCTTAGCGGGACAGGGGGGGGCCGAGCAGTACTTC
-	12	-	TRBJ2-7	TRBV7-8	CASSLMQAEQYF	TGTGCCAGCAGCTTAATGCAGGCCGAGCAGTACTTC
-	16	-	TRBJ2-7	TRBV6-5	CASSYPDFFCSYEQYF	TGTGCCAGCAGTTACCCCGACTTCTTCTGCTCCTACGAGCAGTACTTC
once	14	TRBD2	TRBJ2-1	TRBV9	CASSVAGTSNEQFF	TGTGCCAGCAGCGTAGCTGGGACTAGCAATGAGCAGTTCTTC
-	14	TRBD1	TRBJ1-2	TRBV14	CASSQVGTEDGYTF	TGTGCCAGCAGTCAAGTTGGGACAGAAGATGGCTACACCTTC
-	16	-	TRBJ1-6	TRBV11-3	CASSLDWGGYNSPLHF	TGTGCCAGCAGCTTAGACTGGGGGGGGTATAATTCACCCCTCCACTTT
-	14	-	TRBJ1-4	TRBV5-1	CASSFSTGNEKLFF	TGCGCCAGCAGCTTCAGCACAGGGAATGAAAAACTGTTTTTT
-	15	TRBD2	TRBJ2-7	TRBV7-9	CASSLVGLAVSEQYF	TGTGCCAGCAGCTTAGTGGGACTAGCGGTATCCGAGCAGTACTTC
-	15	TRBD1	TRBJ2-3	TRBV19	CASSIARGPADTQYF	TGTGCCAGTAGTATTGCGAGGGGGCCGGCAGATACGCAGTATTTT
-	14	-	TRBJ1-1	TRBV5-1	CASSFYPADTEAFF	TGCGCCAGCAGCTTTTACCCCGCGGACACTGAAGCTTTCTTT